The 4 T cell receptor beta chains reported below all come from one sample, sequenced in a study of PD-1 blockade in classical Hodgkin lymphoma. Exposure to brentuximab vedotin varied, and each patient had relapsed following autologous stem cell transplantation. Libraries were prepared by immunoSEQ multiplex PCR; TCRdb keeps only in-frame clonotypes and omits some of them. This table holds tens of thousands of clones, approximately 78% found once. The material was peripheral blood mononuclear cells (PBMCs), obtained before the second cycle of nivolumab. These receptors were obtained from a human donor with classical Hodgkin lymphoma.

The CDR3 DNA reads TGTGCCAGCAGGCTCCGGGACCGGGAGGCCTATGAGCAGTTCTTC. It codes for CASRLRDREAYEQFF. The chain has TRBV27 and TRBJ2-1; TRBD2 matches at 7 bases. The V gene end was trimmed by 6 bases and the J gene end by 8 bases; junction bases not matched to a gene: 13. Germline loops: CDR1 MNHEY, CDR2 SMNVEV (reference sequence). There are 15 residues in the CDR3.

V is TRBV7-6 and J is TRBJ1-6; possible D gene TRBD1, 6 bases. The CDR3 loop spans 17 amino acids. Looked up from germline, CDR1 is SGHVS and CDR2 is FNYEAQ. V was pared by 5 bases and J by 1 base, with 15 bases between. CDR3 residues: CASSLNRVGSYNSPLHF. In DNA form, the CDR3 reads TGTGCCAGCAGCCTCAACAGGGTTGGGTCCTATAATTCACCCCTCCACTTT.

This chain connects TRBV7-9 to TRBJ2-7; 8 bases are shared with TRBD1. The germline CDR1 and CDR2 sequences are SEHNR and FQNEAQ (reference sequence). CDR3 size: 15 residues. V lost 3 bases to trimming and J lost 1 base; unmatched junction nucleotides: 5. DNA for the CDR3: TGTGCCAGCAGCTTTATGACAGGGGAGTCCTACGAGCAGTACTTC. As protein: CASSFMTGESYEQYF.

The chain combines TRBV7-2 with TRBJ2-3; D gene unclear. CDR1 and CDR2 (germline): SGHTA, FQGNSA. This CDR3 is built from 13 residues. The V end was cut by 2 bases, the J end by 6 bases, with 9 bases between. The CDR3: CASSLTGWDTQYF. Here the CDR3 DNA reads TGTGCCAGCAGCTTAACTGGATGGGATACGCAGTATTTT.